Reported below is one TCR beta chain. CDR1 and CDR2 from the germline V gene are MNHEY and SVGAGI. The CDR3 length is 13 residues. V lost 2 bases to trimming and J lost 4 bases, with 8 bases between them. This sample is drawn from a study of shared clonotypes between healthy human individuals. The assay was immunoSEQ multiplex PCR, and TCRdb's table has in-frame clones only and misses some. The table has fewer than 3 million clones, 85% to 95% seen once; the top ten hold 0.37%. The chain has TRBV6-5 and TRBJ1-2, with a tentative D call TRBD1 (6 bases). Sequenced material: naive CD4+ T cells from PBMCs. The subset here: CD45RA+ positively selected. The sequence came from a man aged 18 to 29 in good health. Some clones in this sample may be carry-over from other donors' samples. This chain's CDR3 is CASSYPRGYGYTF. In DNA, the CDR3 is TGTGCCAGCAGTTACCCCAGGGGCTATGGCTACACCTTC.